These 17 T cell receptor beta chains came from one sample sequenced in a study of shared clonotypes between healthy human individuals. Only in-frame clones appear in the TCRdb table, and some are missing; sequencing was by immunoSEQ multiplex PCR. The repertoire holds some 1.5 million clones, with 95% to 97% as singletons. The sequencing sample was made of naive CD4+ T cells sorted from blood. Noted subset: CD45RA+ positively selected. Receptors were obtained from a man aged 25-45 years in good health.

This sequence joins TRBV28 and TRBJ2-1; possible D gene TRBD1, 6 bases. The germline V and J ends were trimmed by 3 bases and 6 bases, with 21 bases remaining between them. There are 17 residues in the CDR3. Germline assignment: CDR1 MDHEN and CDR2 SYDVKM. CDR3 DNA: TGTGCCAGCAGTTTCAACCAGGGGACCCGATTCGGCAATGAGCAGTTCTTC. It yields the protein CASSFNQGTRFGNEQFF.

The chain carries TRBV4-2 and TRBJ2-2; 7 bases match TRBD1. The germline gives CDR1 LGHNA, CDR2 YNFKEQ. This CDR3 has 15 amino acids. The V and J ends lost 5 bases and 5 bases, in that order; junction bases with no gene match: 8. CDR3 region: CASSSPTGLTGELFF. The CDR3 coding sequence is TGTGCCAGCAGCTCCCCGACAGGGTTGACCGGGGAGCTGTTTTTT.

This clone was detected once. This chain joins TRBV5-4 and TRBJ2-5, with 10 bases that match TRBD1. Germline CDR1 is SGHNT and CDR2 is YYREEE (reference sequence). Unmatched junction bases numbered 7, after V lost 4 bases and J lost 7 bases. This CDR3 contains 14 residues. CDR3 bases: TGTGCCAGCAGCCCAGACAGGGGGCGTGTGACCCAGTACTTC. Its translation is CASSPDRGRVTQYF.

The chain carries TRBV5-1 and TRBJ2-7; D unresolved. Germline-derived CDR1 and CDR2 are SGHRS and YFSETQ. There are 17 residues in the CDR3. Trimming left V 0 bases short and J 6 bases short, with 22 bases between. The DNA for the CDR3 is TGCGCCAGCAGCTTGGCCCTTCTCAACACACCCTCCGCCGAGCAGTACTTC. It is translated as CASSLALLNTPSAEQYF.

With regard to this clone: Other DNA sequences in this specimen translate into the identical CDR3. The CDR3, as DNA: TGTGCCAGCAGCTTAAGACAGGGGACTGAAGCTTTCTTT. Amino acids: CASSLRQGTEAFF. The V call is TRBV7-3, the J call TRBJ1-1, with 8 bases that match TRBD1. The CDR3 has 13 residues. The V and J ends lost 1 base and 5 bases, in that order; junction bases with no gene match: 0. Germline V lookup: CDR1 SGHTA, CDR2 FQGTGA.

The chain links TRBV10-1 to TRBJ2-1; 9 bases are shared with TRBD1. This CDR3 region has 14 residues. Germline trimming cut 6 bases from V and 5 bases from J; bases unmatched to any gene: 5. CDR1 is WNHNN, CDR2 SYGVQD, per germline (reference sequence). DNA for the CDR3: TGCGCCAGCAGCGGGGACAGGGTTAACAATGAGCAGTTCTTC. It specifies CASSGDRVNNEQFF.

The gene calls are TRBV25-1 and TRBJ1-4; 8 bases match TRBD1. This CDR3 has 14 residues. Germline V gene lookup returns CDR1 MGHDK and CDR2 SYGVNS. V shed 3 bases and J 8 bases; nucleotides not matched to a gene: 5. The CDR3 sequence is CASSDDRGREKLFF. In DNA form, the CDR3 reads TGTGCCAGCAGTGATGACAGGGGTAGAGAAAAACTGTTTTTT.

The chain combines TRBV5-4 with TRBJ2-1, with 9 bases fitting TRBD2. Germline CDR1 and CDR2: SGHNT and YYREEE (reference sequence). CDR3 size: 19 residues. V dropped 0 bases and J dropped 0; count of bases not matched to a gene: 10. The CDR3 region has the DNA TGTGCCAGCAGCTTGGAGTTGGCGGGAGGGAGACCCTCCTACAATGAGCAGTTCTTC. Amino acids: CASSLELAGGRPSYNEQFF.

V gene TRBV6-1 combines with J gene TRBJ1-4; perhaps TRBD1 as D (5 bases). V lost 1 base, J lost 6 bases, and 9 bases lay in between. The CDR3 runs 14 residues. Germline V gene data show CDR1 as MNHNS and CDR2 as SASEGT. CDR3 residues: CASSEGRVYEKLFF. DNA for the CDR3: TGTGCCAGCAGTGAAGGCAGGGTGTATGAAAAACTGTTTTTT.

This chain uses TRBV9 with TRBJ2-1; D not resolved. Trimming shortened V by 6 bases and J by 5 bases, and 15 bases separated the two germline ends. CDR3 length: 14 amino acids. Germline V CDR1 and CDR2: SGDLS, YYNGEE. Here the CDR3 DNA reads TGTGCCAGCAACGTTGGTAATCGCGACAATGAGCAGTTCTTC. This translates into CASNVGNRDNEQFF.

The V call is TRBV7-9, the J call TRBJ2-2; D possibly corresponds to TRBD1 (5 bases). The germline V gene encodes CDR1 SEHNR and CDR2 FQNEAQ (reference sequence). V shed 4 bases and J shed 7 bases, with 7 bases lying between them. This CDR3 is 12 amino acids long. This chain's CDR3 is CASSSQGGELFF. The CDR3 DNA is TGTGCCAGCAGCTCCCAGGGCGGGGAGCTGTTTTTT.

This chain uses TRBV5-6 with TRBJ1-4; TRBD1 matches 9 bases. CDR3 length: 15 residues. Germline values: CDR1 SGHDT, CDR2 YYEEEE. J lost 7 bases, V lost 4 bases, and 8 bases had no gene match. The CDR3 DNA is TGTGCCAGCAGCACCACAGGGGGCGCGGGTGAAAAACTGTTTTTT. Translation gives CASSTTGGAGEKLFF.

The rearrangement joins TRBV19 to TRBJ2-1; no firm D call. The CDR3 consists of 15 residues. V was cut by 3 bases and J by 0 bases, with 9 bases left in between. Germline V gives CDR1 LNHDA, CDR2 SQIVND (reference sequence). The CDR3 reads CASSIYQTSYNEQFF. As DNA, the CDR3 is TGTGCCAGTAGTATTTATCAGACCTCCTACAATGAGCAGTTCTTC.

This clone appeared a few times. This chain joins TRBV19 and TRBJ2-6; D remains ambiguous. Trimming took 3 bases from V and 0 from J, leaving 3 bases between them. Germline V gene lookup returns CDR1 LNHDA and CDR2 SQIVND (reference sequence). The CDR3 has 14 residues. CDR3: CASSILSGANVLTF. In DNA form, the CDR3 reads TGTGCCAGTAGTATCCTCTCTGGGGCCAACGTCCTGACTTTC.

This chain uses TRBV6-6 with TRBJ1-3; the D gene is possibly TRBD1 (6 bases). There are 13 residues in the CDR3. V was pared by 9 bases and J by 4 bases, with 13 bases between. CDR1 is MNHNY and CDR2 is SVGAGI in the germline V gene (reference sequence). The CDR3 is CASYRAGGNTIYF. CDR3 nucleotides: TGTGCCAGTTACAGGGCAGGGGGAAACACCATATATTTT.

The chain has TRBV11-2 and TRBJ2-1; 7 bases are shared with TRBD1. The CDR3 spans 14 residues. V shed 9 bases and J 4 bases; nucleotides not matched to a gene: 9. The germline V gene has CDR1 SGHAT and CDR2 FQNNGV. The DNA for the CDR3 is TGTGCCAGTTCAAGGGGGCGAACGTACAATGAGCAGTTCTTC. Protein: CASSRGRTYNEQFF. Together with reference TRBV11-2 and TRBJ2-1, the CDR3 gives the full variable domain: EAGVAQSPRYKIIEKRQSVAFWCNPISGHATLYWYQQILGQGPKLLIQFQNNGVVDDSQLPKDRFSAERLKGVDSTLKIQPAKLEDSAVYLCASSRGRTYNEQFFGPGTRLTVL.

J is TRBJ2-7 and V is TRBV5-4; tentative D call: TRBD1 (6 bases). Between the trimmed V and J ends, which lost 7 bases and 6 bases, there was a span of 14 bases. The CDR3 runs 12 residues. The V gene's germline CDR1 is SGHNT and CDR2 YYREEE (reference sequence). CDR3 loop: CASGSGVLEQYF. The CDR3 DNA sequence: TGTGCCAGCGGATCAGGGGTGCTCGAGCAGTACTTC.